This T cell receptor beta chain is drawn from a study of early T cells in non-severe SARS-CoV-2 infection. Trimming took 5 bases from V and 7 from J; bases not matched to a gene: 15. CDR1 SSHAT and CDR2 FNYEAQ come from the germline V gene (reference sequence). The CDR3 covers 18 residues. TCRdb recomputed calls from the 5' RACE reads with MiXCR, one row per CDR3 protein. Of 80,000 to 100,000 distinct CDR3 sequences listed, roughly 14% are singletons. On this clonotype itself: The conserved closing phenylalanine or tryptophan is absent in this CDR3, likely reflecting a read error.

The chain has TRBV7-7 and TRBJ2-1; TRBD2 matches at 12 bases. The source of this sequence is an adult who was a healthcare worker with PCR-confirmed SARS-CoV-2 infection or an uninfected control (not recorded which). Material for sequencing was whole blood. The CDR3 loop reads CASSLLAGGPGGSNEQFL. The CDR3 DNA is TGTGCCAGCAGCCTCCTAGCGGGAGGGCCTGGTGGTTCAAATGAGCAGTTCTTG.